This T cell receptor (beta chain) derives from a study of cytomegalovirus exposure and HLA in healthy donors (dated by TCRdb to 2015 to 2018). Background on the whole study: According to a later analysis, one platform produced both the roughly 130 validation repertoires and the 620 or so repertoires of the first cohort. The aim of the study was to test whether cataloging public T cell receptors could identify signatures of past pathogen exposure. Besides the first cohort of more than 650 subjects, a separate validation cohort made up of 120 different subjects was used. To predict cytomegalovirus infection status, the study combined high-throughput TCR immunosequencing, statistical association of individual TCRs with disease status, and machine learning. What the study reported, not specific to this receptor: Most TCR sequences were seen in very few donors, while some public TCRs were found in many individuals. In vitro tests confirmed that a few of the cytomegalovirus-associated TCR beta chains recognize cytomegalovirus antigens. The study listed 150 to 200 TCR beta chains as associated with cytomegalovirus. A later analysis lacked HLA typing for the validation cohort, so it scored co-occurrence in that cohort across all 110 or so repertoires. The classifier was reported to diagnose cytomegalovirus status with high specificity and sensitivity in both the original and validation cohorts. Subsequent analysis determined that TCRs grouped into clusters in the first cohort also showed a tendency toward co-occurrence across the approximately 120 validation repertoires, and 94% of cluster scores exceeded 0. It was suggested by the authors that the approach could potentially be generalized to other disease states and immunological phenotypes.

The library relied on the immunoSEQ multiplex PCR assay. From the authors' description of their analysis: A statistical classification framework was built for diagnosing cytomegalovirus status from the catalog of TCR beta chain sequences. TCRdb took this table from immuneACCESS and kept in-frame rearrangements with V and J called. Such tables lack part of the clones; where checked against another copy, unresolved V genes explain under half of the gap, and the rest is unexplained. D and trimming were read from the DNA, whereas the V and J calls and clone size are those reported in that table. This sample gives about 150,000 clones in total; roughly 90% of them show up just once. The top ten constitute 20% to 25% of the sample. To note about this clone: Its antigen is unknown. No quality values exist for individual bases; no much larger clone is one base distant.

The donors were included in the validation cohort of some 110 subjects, a group kept apart from the roughly 690-subject first cohort. Cut back by 5 bases and 5 bases, the V and J ends lie 10 bases apart. From the cysteine through the phenylalanine, the CDR3 covers 12 amino acids. Here the CDR3 DNA is all that survives: 36 bases in frame from base 1. For CDR1 and CDR2, the germline V gene lists ENHRY and SYGVKD. The receptor was derived from a man aged 18 to 30 in good health and CMV-seropositive. Material for sequencing was PBMCs. The sequence joins TRBV10-3 to TRBJ2-7, and TRBD1 may be the D gene, going by 6 matching bases. Here is the DNA: TGTGCCATCAGTCTACAGGGTAACGAGCAGTACTTC. It is translated as CAISLQGNEQYF.